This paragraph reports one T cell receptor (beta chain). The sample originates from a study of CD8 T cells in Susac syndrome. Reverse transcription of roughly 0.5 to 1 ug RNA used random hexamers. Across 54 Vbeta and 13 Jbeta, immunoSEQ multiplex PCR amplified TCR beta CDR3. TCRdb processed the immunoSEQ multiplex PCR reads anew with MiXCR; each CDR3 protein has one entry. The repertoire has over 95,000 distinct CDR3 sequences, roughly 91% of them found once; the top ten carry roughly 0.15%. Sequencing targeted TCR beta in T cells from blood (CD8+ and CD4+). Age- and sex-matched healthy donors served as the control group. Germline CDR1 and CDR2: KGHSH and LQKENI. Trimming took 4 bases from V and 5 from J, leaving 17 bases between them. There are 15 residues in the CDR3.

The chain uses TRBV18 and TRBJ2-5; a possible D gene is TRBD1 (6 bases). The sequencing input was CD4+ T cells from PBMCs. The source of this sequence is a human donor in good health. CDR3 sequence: CASSQLQGTAETQYF. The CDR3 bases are TGTGCCAGCTCACAATTGCAGGGGACCGCGGAGACCCAGTACTTC.